The present TCR beta chain was sequenced within a study of blood T cell repertoires in COVID-19. Study-level background: Sites in the United States, Italy and Spain provided acute and convalescent COVID-19 samples.

Germline V gene sequence: CDR1 SGDLS, CDR2 YYNGEE. V lost 4 bases, J lost 8 bases, and 6 bases stayed unmatched. The CDR3 sequence is 13 residues long. Methods used by the authors: Quantification of nucleated cells was approximated via reference gene primer amplification. Clones were read by immunoSEQ multiplex PCR, and TCRdb kept only the in-frame ones, dropping some. The DNA gave D and trimming, while V, J and clone size come from that table. The repertoire consists of about 47,000 clones, with over 75% occurring once and the leading ten covering approximately 2.9%. V usage is TRBV9 and J usage is TRBJ1-3; the match to TRBD1 covers 7 bases. This receptor was obtained from a man aged 50-59 years with active COVID-19. Sequencing used peripheral blood. CDR3 DNA sequence: TGTGCCAGCAGCACAGGACAGGCAGACACCATATATTTT. It translates to CASSTGQADTIYF.